This TCR beta chain was found in a study of cytomegalovirus exposure and HLA in healthy donors. Trimming took 0 bases from V and 8 from J; bases not matched to a gene: 5. Germline loops: CDR1 LNHDA, CDR2 SQIVND (reference sequence). This CDR3 region has 15 residues. Concerning this clone: Its antigen remains unknown.

Points from the study as a whole: The study recorded 164 TCR beta chains that were cytomegalovirus-associated. Later, an analysis found that TCR clusters from the first cohort tended to co-occur in the 110 or so validation repertoires.

The assay was immunoSEQ multiplex PCR, and TCRdb's table has in-frame clones only and misses some. The sample has approximately 76,000 clones; roughly 94% are singletons. The sequenced material came from PBMCs. J is TRBJ1-2 and V is TRBV19; the match to TRBD1 covers 11 bases. The source is a woman under 30 in good health and CMV-seronegative. The CDR3 nucleotides read TGTGCCAGTAGTATAGAGTGGACAGGGGGCGCCGGCTACACCTTC. It encodes CASSIEWTGGAGYTF.